Listed here are 23 T cell receptor beta chains from one sample, sequenced in a study of vaccination and CD4 T cells after COVID-19. The sample's treatment: approximately nine-day PBMC culture with coronavirus spike peptide pools or control peptides (ViraFEST assay). Oncomine TCR Beta short-read sequencing was applied to DNA from cultured CD4+ T cells. One entry per CDR3 protein, called by TCRdb with MiXCR from the PCR reads. The data contain about 23,000 distinct CDR3 sequences, approximately 59% of them seen just once; the ten biggest clones take up 2.5% to 3.5%. Their antigens remain unidentified. Sequenced input: CD4+ T cells from blood, cultured in vitro. These TCRs come from a human donor who had recovered from COVID-19.

The chain links TRBV27 to TRBJ1-1; D ambiguous. Germline CDR1 reads MNHEY; CDR2 reads SMNVEV (reference sequence). The CDR3 has 14 amino acids. Between the trimmed V and J ends, which lost 4 bases and 7 bases, there was a span of 16 bases. This chain's CDR3 is CASSSPSGRVEAFF. CDR3 nucleotides: TGTGCCAGCAGTTCCCCTTCTGGACGGGTTGAAGCTTTCTTT.

The V and J genes are TRBV20-1 and TRBJ1-4; 8 bases agree with TRBD1. Germline V gene sequence: CDR1 DFQATT, CDR2 SNEGSKA (reference sequence). The ends lost 1 base at V and 8 bases at J; junction bases unmatched: 3. The length of the CDR3 is 13 residues. The CDR3 sequence: CSARADRDEKLFF. CDR3 nucleotide sequence: TGCAGTGCTAGAGCGGACAGGGACGAAAAACTGTTTTTT.

The rearrangement uses TRBV4-1 and TRBJ1-6; possible D gene TRBD1, 6 bases. The germline V gene has CDR1 MGHRA and CDR2 YSYEKL. V lost 8 bases, J lost 0 bases, and 14 bases lay in between. The CDR3 is made up of 16 amino acids. Written as DNA, the CDR3 is TGCGCCAGCGGCCCCGGGGACAACTCCTATAATTCACCCCTCCACTTT. This translates into CASGPGDNSYNSPLHF.

The sample holds one count of this clonotype. The V and J genes are TRBV20-1 and TRBJ2-1; 9 nucleotides align to TRBD1. This CDR3 contains 16 residues. Germline CDR1 is DFQATT and CDR2 is SNEGSKA (reference sequence). V was pared by 6 bases and J by 4 bases, with 13 bases of the junction left unmatched. The CDR3 DNA reads TGCAGTGCCTACGCCCCGGGACAGGGCATTTACAATGAGCAGTTCTTC. It yields the protein CSAYAPGQGIYNEQFF.

The CDR3 region is CASWQGPYEQYF. The CDR3 coding sequence is TGTGCCAGCTGGCAGGGACCCTACGAGCAGTACTTC. The gene calls are TRBV6-2 or TRBV6-3 and TRBJ2-7; D might be TRBD1 or TRBD2, each matching 5 bases. Germline CDR1 and CDR2: MNHEY and SVGEGT. Deletions cut 8 bases from V and 2 bases from J, with 10 bases between. This CDR3 region has 12 residues.

The CDR3 reads CASSYTSSGRTYEQYF. Written as DNA, the CDR3 is TGTGCCAGCAGTTACACCTCTAGCGGGAGGACCTACGAGCAGTACTTC. The gene calls are TRBV6-5 and TRBJ2-7, with 11 bases fitting TRBD2. V lost 2 bases to trimming and J lost 2 bases; unmatched junction nucleotides: 5. CDR1 and CDR2 from the germline V gene are MNHEY and SVGAGI. The CDR3 is 16 amino acids.

The V call is TRBV19, the J call TRBJ1-6, with D perhaps TRBD1 (5 bases). This CDR3 contains 13 residues. V was cut by 5 bases and J by 10 bases, with 12 bases left in between. In germline, CDR1 is LNHDA, CDR2 SQIVND (reference sequence). DNA of the CDR3: TGTGCCAGTAGTTCCCGAGGGGAATCACCCCTCCACTTT. Protein sequence: CASSSRGESPLHF. The full variable domain, with the rest looked up from reference TRBV19 and TRBJ1-6, is DGGITQSPKYLFRKEGQNVTLSCEQNLNHDAMYWYRQDPGQGLRLIYYSQIVNDFQKGDIAEGYSVSREKKESFPLTVTSAQKNPTAFYLCASSSRGESPLHFGNGTRLTVT.

This clonotype was observed a few times. The chain has TRBV24-1 and TRBJ2-1; 7 bases line up with TRBD1. This CDR3 region has 19 residues. Germline-derived CDR1 and CDR2 are KGHDR and SFDVKD. V dropped 1 base and J dropped 0; count of bases not matched to a gene: 11. CDR3 in DNA: TGTGCCACCAGTGATTTCCGCCAAGGGGGCCGGAGCTCCTACAATGAGCAGTTCTTC. It yields the protein CATSDFRQGGRSSYNEQFF.

The chain recombines TRBV19 with TRBJ2-5; 9 bases are shared with TRBD1. Germline V CDR1 and CDR2: LNHDA, SQIVND (reference sequence). With 5 bases clipped from V and 1 base from J, the junction kept 8 bases outside the gene matches. This CDR3 has 16 amino acids. The CDR3 sequence is CASSFGPGQGQETQYF. The CDR3 coding sequence is TGTGCCAGTAGTTTCGGACCGGGACAGGGCCAAGAGACCCAGTACTTC.

This clonotype was counted between two and nine times. V is TRBV6-5 and J is TRBJ1-2; no reliable D call. Per the germline V gene, CDR1 is MNHEY and CDR2 is SVGAGI. The length of the CDR3 is 16 residues. Trimming removed 4 bases from V and 8 bases from J, with 23 bases in between. The CDR3 bases are TGTGCCAGCAGTTCAGCCCCGCACGGCGGAGTTGTGGGCTACACCTTC. Its translation is CASSSAPHGGVVGYTF.

This chain uses TRBV7-2 with TRBJ1-5; 7 bases map to TRBD1. Germline loops: CDR1 SGHTA, CDR2 FQGNSA. The CDR3 has 15 amino acids. Unmatched junction bases numbered 11, after V lost 5 bases and J lost 7 bases. Here the CDR3 reads CASSQTPTGNQPQHF. In nucleotides, the CDR3 is TGTGCCAGCAGCCAAACCCCGACAGGGAACCAGCCCCAGCATTTT.

This clonotype appeared a few times. The gene calls are TRBV7-9 and TRBJ2-2; TRBD1 might be the D (6 bases). CDR1 is SEHNR and CDR2 is FQNEAQ in the germline V gene (reference sequence). The CDR3 loop spans 13 amino acids. V was cut by 5 bases and J by 6 bases, with 10 bases left in between. CDR3 nucleotide sequence: TGTGCCAGCAGCGTACAGGGACCCGGGGAGCTGTTTTTT. This encodes CASSVQGPGELFF.

This clonotype was observed a few times. One end of the junction is discordant with germline, which a read error may explain. This chain connects TRBV20-1 to TRBJ1-3; no firm D call. The germline V gene has CDR1 DFQATT and CDR2 SNEGSKA (reference sequence). The CDR3 loop spans 14 amino acids. The CDR3 DNA sequence: TGCAGTGCTAGAGATCGAGCGCCTGGTAACACCATATATTTT. Amino acids: CSARDRAPGNTIYF.

The chain links TRBV5-3 to TRBJ2-1, with D possibly matching TRBD2 (5 bases). TRBV5-3 is noted as an ORF with a role that remains uncertain. This CDR3 has 16 amino acids. Trimming left V 8 bases short and J 3 bases short, with 21 bases between. The CDR3 spells CASSIRPGSIYNEQFF. As DNA, the CDR3 is TGTGCCAGCAGCATAAGACCGGGAAGTATCTACAATGAGCAGTTCTTC.

The chain couples TRBV15 to TRBJ2-3, with 9 bases lining up with TRBD1. The CDR3 covers 14 residues. Germline CDR1 reads LNHNV; CDR2 reads YYDKDF (reference sequence). Trimming at V came to 4 bases and at J to 3 bases, leaving 2 bases not matched to a gene. The CDR3: CATSTGQGTDTQYF. CDR3 bases: TGTGCCACCAGCACGGGACAGGGAACAGATACGCAGTATTTT.

The chain combines TRBV20-1 with TRBJ2-3; 8 bases are shared with TRBD2. CDR3 length: 16 residues. CDR1 and CDR2 from the germline V gene are DFQATT and SNEGSKA (reference sequence). J was trimmed by 1 base and V by 5 bases; bases with no gene match: 11. The DNA of the CDR3 is TGCAGTGCTGAGAGAGAGGGGCGGGGGGGCACAGATACGCAGTATTTT. Encoded protein: CSAEREGRGGTDTQYF.

A few counts support this clonotype. The V and J genes are TRBV7-9 and TRBJ1-2, with D possibly matching TRBD1 (5 bases). V was clipped by 0 bases and J by 2 bases, with 10 bases between them. Germline V gene data show CDR1 as SEHNR and CDR2 as FQNEAQ (reference sequence). This CDR3 comprises 15 residues. CDR3 region: CASSLASGGNYGYTF. The CDR3 bases are TGTGCCAGCAGCTTAGCCTCTGGGGGAAACTATGGCTACACCTTC. The full variable domain, with the rest looked up from reference TRBV7-9 and TRBJ1-2, is DTGVSQNPRHKITKRGQNVTFRCDPISEHNRLYWYRQTLGQGPEFLTYFQNEAQLEKSRLLSDRFSAERPKGSFSTLEIQRTEQGDSAMYLCASSLASGGNYGYTFGSGTRLTVV.

CDR3 region: CASSFITGESPLHF. The DNA for the CDR3 is TGTGCCAGCAGCTTTATTACAGGGGAGTCACCCCTCCACTTT. The chain employs TRBV5-6 and TRBJ1-6, with 7 bases aligning to TRBD1. Germline assignment: CDR1 SGHDT and CDR2 YYEEEE. The ends lost 2 bases at V and 10 bases at J; junction bases unmatched: 6. The CDR3 has 14 amino acids.

This chain connects TRBV12-3 or TRBV12-4 to TRBJ1-2, with D tentatively TRBD1 (6 bases). This CDR3 region has 13 residues. V lost 3 bases and J lost 2, with 7 bases in between. The CDR3: CASSFGQNYGYTF. The CDR3 bases are TGTGCCAGCAGTTTCGGACAGAACTATGGCTACACCTTC.

V is TRBV28 and J is TRBJ2-1; D call uncertain. Germline CDR1 MDHEN, CDR2 SYDVKM. This CDR3 has 14 residues. Between the trimmed V and J ends, which lost 6 bases and 2 bases, there was a span of 11 bases. The CDR3 loop is CASRGEIAYNEQFF. Written as DNA, the CDR3 is TGTGCCAGCAGGGGCGAGATAGCCTACAATGAGCAGTTCTTC.

This chain connects TRBV27 to TRBJ1-1, with unresolved D. The CDR3 extends over 13 amino acids. V was pared by 5 bases and J by 4 bases, with 11 bases between. CDR1 is MNHEY and CDR2 is SMNVEV in the germline V gene (reference sequence). The CDR3 region is CASSPRMGTEAFF. In DNA, the CDR3 is TGTGCCAGCAGTCCCAGAATGGGCACTGAAGCTTTCTTT.

This clonotype was counted only a few times. This chain links TRBV27 with TRBJ2-2; D tentatively reads TRBD1 or TRBD2 (6 bases each). The V gene's germline CDR1 is MNHEY and CDR2 SMNVEV (reference sequence). V was trimmed by 3 bases and J by 5 bases, leaving 10 bases between them. The CDR3 has 14 amino acids. As DNA, the CDR3 is TGTGCCAGCAGTTTGGGGGGCAGTACCGGGGAGCTGTTTTTT. Translation gives CASSLGGSTGELFF.

The chain is built from TRBV11-3 and TRBJ1-1, with a tentative D call TRBD1 (6 bases). Trimming took 5 bases from V and 9 from J, leaving 19 bases between them. The CDR3 is 14 residues long. The germline V gene has CDR1 SGHNT and CDR2 YENEEA. Written as DNA, the CDR3 is TGTGCCAGCAGCCCACAGGGAGGAGGGACCCAAGCTTTCTTT. The encoded protein is CASSPQGGGTQAFF. The whole variable domain, filled in from reference TRBV11-3 and TRBJ1-1, reads EAGVVQSPRYKIIEKKQPVAFWCNPISGHNTLYWYLQNLGQGPELLIRYENEEAVDDSQLPKDRFSAERLKGVDSTLKIQPAELGDSAVYLCASSPQGGGTQAFFGQGTRLTVV.